These T cell receptor beta chains were read from a single sample in a study of naive and memory T cell subsets. TCRdb re-derived calls from the 5' RACE reads in MiXCR, one entry per CDR3 protein. Among more than 20,000 distinct CDR3 sequences listed, 4% to 4.5% were seen once. The source of these receptors is a male donor in good health. Both conserved end residues are trimmed from each CDR3. Each record gives: V gene, CDR3 length, CDR3 protein.

v_gene: TRBV7-9; len: 14; CDR3aa: ASSLKTGGMQETQY
v_gene: TRBV20-1; len: 14; CDR3aa: SAPQGGGGAYNEQF
v_gene: TRBV28; len: 11; CDR3aa: ASSPGPTYEQY
v_gene: TRBV20-1; len: 11; CDR3aa: SAPSSGGETQY
v_gene: TRBV14; len: 13; CDR3aa: ASSQEGTGFSPLH
v_gene: TRBV5-1; len: 15; CDR3aa: ASSLLKTGTTPYEQY
v_gene: TRBV10-3; len: 12; CDR3aa: AISEDRAAGELF
v_gene: TRBV20-1; len: 13; CDR3aa: SASPLGTVYNEQF
v_gene: TRBV29-1; len: 10; CDR3aa: SASQGSDTQY
v_gene: TRBV7-9; len: 15; CDR3aa: ASSLVGRGQSDYEQY
v_gene: TRBV10-2; len: 13; CDR3aa: ASSTSGTSLDEQF